The clone carrying this T cell receptor beta chain was detected only once. The data are from a study of OX40 agonist ivuxolimab in advanced cancers. The CDR3 is made up of 16 amino acids. Germline V gives CDR1 SGHRS, CDR2 YFSETQ. V was cut by 0 bases and J by 1 base, with 10 bases left in between. Profiling relied on immunoSEQ multiplex PCR, and the TCRdb table lists in-frame clones only, not all of them. This table has tens of thousands of clones, about 87% appearing once. V gene TRBV5-1 combines with J gene TRBJ2-2; D gene ambiguous. This clonotype was sampled from an adult with an advanced solid tumor such as melanoma, head and neck, liver or kidney cancer. Source: CD4+ or CD8+ T cells sorted from blood, taken in a trial of the OX40 agonist ivuxolimab. The CDR3, as DNA: TGCGCCAGCAGCTTGGCCACCTGGGGGAACACCGGGGAGCTGTTTTTT. It yields the protein CASSLATWGNTGELFF.